Only one count was recorded for the clone carrying this TCR beta chain. This sample was taken from a study of blood T cell repertoires in COVID-19. In germline, CDR1 is SGHTA, CDR2 FQGNSA. The CDR3 spans 15 residues. Trimming removed 0 bases at V and 6 bases at J, with 13 bases between. Some clones are missing from TCRdb's copy, which holds only in-frame ones; the method was immunoSEQ multiplex PCR. The sample consists of 300,000 to 350,000 clones, approximately 89% of them appearing once. The gene calls are TRBV7-2 and TRBJ2-3, with no clear D. Source material: PBMCs or T cells enriched from blood (not recorded which). This TCR came from a woman in her twenties or thirties who had recovered from COVID-19. DNA of the CDR3: TGTGCCAGCAGCTTAGCGCGGTATGACTTTGATACGCAGTATTTT. Translation gives CASSLARYDFDTQYF.